These T cell receptor beta chains were read from a single sample in a study of T cells in localized non-small cell lung cancer. Assay used: immunoSEQ multiplex PCR; TCRdb lists only in-frame clones, some missing. Of tens of thousands of clones in the sample, approximately 90% were seen once. Sequencing was performed on peripheral blood, taken before any cancer treatment. The receptors originated from a woman aged 35 to 70 with stage I squamous cell lung carcinoma. Both conserved end residues are part of each CDR3. Fields, in order: V gene, J gene, CDR3 protein.

>TRBV4-2|TRBJ2-5
CASSQDRAAGTQYF
>TRBV11-2|TRBJ1-1
CASSQRKGALF
>TRBV4-1|TRBJ2-3
CASSQETRPDTQYF
>TRBV7-8|TRBJ2-7
CASSSPPPYEQYF
>TRBV6-1|TRBJ1-2
CASTRVGYGYTF
>TRBV18|TRBJ2-2
CASSPGQDNTGELFF
>TRBV5-4|TRBJ1-1
CASSPGQGATNTEAFF
>TRBV6-4|TRBJ1-6
CASSDDLRGSPLHF
>TRBV9|TRBJ1-1
CASSVDLMGAEAFF
>TRBV4-1|TRBJ2-7
CASSLEQEIYEQYF
>TRBV6-6|TRBJ1-3
CASSSSRVLSGNTIYF
>TRBV30|TRBJ2-1
CAWLHQGAYNEQFF
>TRBV29-1|TRBJ2-1
CSVVGGFF
>TRBV7-2|TRBJ2-3
CASSFRRGDGTQYF
>TRBV5-1|TRBJ1-2
CASSLDGGTNYGYTF
>TRBV4-2|TRBJ1-2
CASSDDRVQGYTF
>TRBV6-5|TRBJ2-7
CASGPGTGIYEQYF
>TRBV7-2|TRBJ1-2
CASSLAPGYGYTF
>TRBV10-1|TRBJ2-1
CASSESLSTSGGADYNEQFF
>TRBV27|TRBJ2-1
CASSLSGVVNEQFF
>TRBV6-5|TRBJ1-3
CASSSTGGAGNTIYF
>TRBV10-3|TRBJ2-7
CAISGPGAGGRSYEQYF
>TRBV6-4|TRBJ2-5
CASSELAGETQYF
>TRBV19|TRBJ1-5
CASSIVAGWDQPQHF
>TRBV30|TRBJ2-3
CAWSVQLAGGPDTQYF
>TRBV29-1|TRBJ1-1
CSVEAQGGDTEAFF
>TRBV5-6|TRBJ2-3
CASSPYSGGTDTQYF
>TRBV5-1|TRBJ1-4
CASSPTTGLDEKLFF
>TRBV2|TRBJ2-3
CASREYVTTDTQYF
>TRBV13|TRBJ2-2
CASRQVSSGGTGTGELFF
>TRBV18|TRBJ1-1
CASSPRDRGRLGTEAFF
>TRBV5-6|TRBJ1-1
CASSSLRQGFAEAFF
>TRBV7-5|TRBJ2-1
CARSVGPPYFDEQFF
>TRBV5-1|TRBJ2-7
CASSLRDGYEQYF
>TRBV5-1|TRBJ1-3
CASSLGPSSGNTIYF
>TRBV21-1|TRBJ2-1
CASIPEQINEQFF
>TRBV19|TRBJ1-5
CASSTQGQGNQPQHF
>TRBV19|TRBJ1-1
CASSPPRGVTEAFF
>TRBV7-9|TRBJ1-2
CASSFGRTNYGYTF
>TRBV7-9|TRBJ2-7
CASSWGRGEQYF
>TRBV21-1|TRBJ1-3
CASSKEGQQGYSGNTIYF
>TRBV18|TRBJ2-2
CASSLAEIDMNTGELFF
>TRBV6-1|TRBJ1-3
CASSALPGQLDSGNTIYF
>TRBV6-6|TRBJ2-7
CAVLRDTVYEQYF